The rows below give T cell receptor beta chains drawn from one sample of a study of T cell clonotyping in hematopoietic cell transplantation. Assay used: immunoSEQ multiplex PCR; TCRdb lists only in-frame clones, some missing. The table has 25,000 to 35,000 clones, almost 96% seen once. The sample taken for sequencing was peripheral blood mononuclear cells. The receptors derive from a man aged 50-59 years in good health. Some clones in this sample may be carry-over from other donors' samples. Both conserved end residues are part of each CDR3. The D gene is left open where the match is weak.

>TRBJ1-5|TRBV5-6|NA
TGTGCCAGCAGCTTGTGGCAGGGGACGTATCGCAATCAGCCCCAGCATTTT
CASSLWQGTYRNQPQHF
>TRBJ1-3|TRBV30|TRBD1
TGTGCCTGGAGTCGGACAGGGGGTGGAAACACCATATATTTT
CAWSRTGGGNTIYF
>TRBJ1-1|TRBV27|TRBD1
TGTGCCAGCAGTTTGAAGACAGGGATTAGCGCTTTCTTT
CASSLKTGISAFF
>TRBJ2-1|TRBV4-3|TRBD2
TGCGCCAGCAGCCAGACTAGCGGGGGGCAATACAATGAGCAGTTCTTC
CASSQTSGGQYNEQFF
>TRBJ1-2|TRBV11-3|TRBD1
TGTGCCAGCAGCTTACGACAGGGCTATGGCTACACCTTC
CASSLRQGYGYTF
>TRBJ1-6|TRBV19|NA
TGTGCCAGTAGTATCGGGCAGGGTGATTCACCCCTCCACTTT
CASSIGQGDSPLHF
>TRBJ2-1|TRBV5-8|NA
TGTGCCAGCAGCACGGACAGACGATACAATGAGCAGTTCTTC
CASSTDRRYNEQFF
>TRBJ1-1|TRBV5-1|NA
TGCGCCAGCAGCTTTATCAACATGAACACTGAAGCTTTCTTT
CASSFINMNTEAFF
>TRBJ1-1|TRBV7-2|TRBD1
TGTGCCAGCAGCTCATCCGGGACAGGGGGCGCCGACACTGAAGCTTTCTTT
CASSSSGTGGADTEAFF
>TRBJ2-2|TRBV30|TRBD1
TGTGCCTGGAGTAGGGGGCTTAACACCGGGGAGCTGTTTTTT
CAWSRGLNTGELFF
>TRBJ1-1|TRBV9|TRBD1
TGTGCCAGCAATAGACAGGGGAGGGCGAGGACTGAAGCTTTCTTT
CASNRQGRARTEAFF